These 7 T cell receptor beta chains originate from one sample sequenced in a study of OX40 agonist ivuxolimab in advanced cancers. Sequencing was performed with immunoSEQ multiplex PCR; in TCRdb, only in-frame clones are kept and a portion is missing. The repertoire includes fewer than 80,000 clones, 91% of them detected once, and approximately 5.6% sits in the top ten. The specimen comprised CD4+ or CD8+ T cells sorted from blood, sampled in a trial of the OX40 agonist ivuxolimab. These receptors originate from an adult with an advanced solid tumor such as melanoma, head and neck, liver or kidney cancer.

J is TRBJ1-2 and V is TRBV11-2, with no clear D. The CDR3 contains 13 residues. Germline values: CDR1 SGHAT, CDR2 FQNNGV. V was clipped by 5 bases and J by 4 bases, with 11 bases between them. The CDR3, as DNA: TGTGCCAGCAGCCCCCAGCTAATCTATGGCTACACCTTC. This translates into CASSPQLIYGYTF.

The V and J genes are TRBV19 and TRBJ2-2, with no clear D. The germline V and J ends were trimmed by 2 bases and 8 bases, with 6 bases remaining between them. Germline V gives CDR1 LNHDA, CDR2 SQIVND (reference sequence). CDR3 length: 12 amino acids. The CDR3: CASSISWGELFF. Written as DNA, the CDR3 is TGTGCCAGTAGTATAAGTTGGGGGGAGCTGTTTTTT.

The chain is built from TRBV6-5 and TRBJ2-2, with D unresolved. CDR1 is MNHEY, CDR2 SVGAGI, per germline. This CDR3 region has 15 residues. V lost 0 bases to trimming and J lost 2 bases, with 7 bases between them. CDR3 in amino acids: CASSYSPRNTGELFF. CDR3 DNA sequence: TGTGCCAGCAGTTACTCCCCCCGAAACACCGGGGAGCTGTTTTTT.

The chain couples TRBV7-3 to TRBJ2-3, with TRBD2 matching over 7 bases. Germline values: CDR1 SGHTA, CDR2 FQGTGA. The V gene end was trimmed by 3 bases and the J gene end by 1 base; junction bases not matched to a gene: 1. This CDR3 has 14 amino acids. The CDR3: CASSFGLGTDTQYF. The CDR3 DNA follows: TGTGCCAGCAGCTTTGGACTAGGCACAGATACGCAGTATTTT.

The CDR3 DNA sequence: TGTGCCAGTAGTTCCCGGTCTGGGGCCAACGTCCTGACTTTC. It specifies CASSSRSGANVLTF. The gene calls are TRBV19 and TRBJ2-6, with D unresolved. CDR1 and CDR2 from the germline V gene are LNHDA and SQIVND (reference sequence). This CDR3 comprises 14 residues. V lost 5 bases to trimming and J lost 1 base, with 6 bases between them.

The rearrangement joins TRBV29-1 to TRBJ2-5, with a possible D match to TRBD2 (5 bases). Per the germline V gene, CDR1 is SQVTM and CDR2 is ANQGSEA. V lost 4 bases, J lost 4 bases, and 7 bases lay in between. CDR3 size: 11 residues. The CDR3 DNA reads TGCAGCGTTGTAGCGACAGAGACCCAGTACTTC. As protein: CSVVATETQYF.

V is TRBV7-8 and J is TRBJ2-2; no clear D. Per germline, CDR1 SGHVS and CDR2 FQNEAQ. Between the trimmed V and J ends, which lost 2 bases and 6 bases, there was a span of 16 bases. The CDR3 sequence is 16 residues long. The CDR3 sequence is CASSLFLKAVAGELFF. In DNA, the CDR3 is TGTGCCAGCAGCTTATTTCTTAAGGCGGTGGCCGGGGAGCTGTTTTTT.